This T cell receptor beta chain came from a study of cytomegalovirus exposure and HLA in healthy donors. Study at large: Membership in the Caucasian-associated ancestry cluster was found for around four fifths of 300 to 500 genotyped donors. General study results and limits: The investigators catalogued 164 TCR beta chains as cytomegalovirus-associated. Sequence variants that were highly shared formed a cluster that was likely a sequencing artifact.

The germline V gene has CDR1 SGHVS and CDR2 FNYEAQ. The CDR3 totals 14 residues. With 6 bases removed from V and 0 bases from J, the gap between germline ends came to 9 bases. Notes on this clone: Its antigen is unknown.

PCR used 60 Vbeta primers and 13 Jbeta primers. Using immunoSEQ multiplex PCR, the repertoire was profiled, and TCRdb retains in-frame clones only, with some absent. Of 65,000 to 70,000 clones detected, roughly 75% appear once; the ten largest clones hold about 7.4%. The V call is TRBV7-6, the J call TRBJ2-1, with no clear D. Material for sequencing was PBMCs. This clonotype was obtained from a woman in her 30s in good health and CMV-seropositive. The CDR3 region is CASSISGSYNEQFF. In DNA, the CDR3 is TGTGCCAGCAGTATTAGTGGCTCCTACAATGAGCAGTTCTTC. Filled out from reference TRBV7-6 and TRBJ2-1, the complete variable domain reads GAGVSQSPRYKVTKRGQDVALRCDPISGHVSLYWYRQALGQGPEFLTYFNYEAQQDKSGLPNDRFSAERPEGSISTLTIQRTEQRDSAMYRCASSISGSYNEQFFGPGTRLTVL.